One sample yielded the 20 T cell receptor beta chains listed below, sequenced in a study of T cells in Graves' hyperthyroidism and ophthalmopathy. Using RNA transcripts as the source, TCR beta CDR3 regions were amplified. A first-round RT-PCR of the TCR CDR3 used the HTBI primer set. TCRdb used MiXCR to reprocess the multiplex PCR reads, holding one entry per CDR3 protein. This sample has hundreds of thousands of distinct CDR3 sequences, with roughly a third found just once. The sequencing sample was made of blood. Receptors originate from a woman aged 40 to 50 with Graves' hyperthyroidism.

This clonotype came up a few times. This chain uses TRBV11-2 with TRBJ2-7; D gene ambiguous. Deletions cut 0 bases from V and 3 bases from J, with 9 bases between. CDR3 size: 14 residues. CDR1 SGHAT and CDR2 FQNNGV come from the germline V gene. CDR3 region: CASSLEGQNYEQYF. DNA for the CDR3: TGTGCCAGCAGCTTAGAAGGGCAAAACTACGAGCAGTACTTC.

Many counts were recorded for this clonotype. V and J are TRBV6-4 and TRBJ1-1, with D hard to call. The ends were cut back, 6 bases at V and 1 base at J, with 9 bases in the middle. CDR3 size: 13 residues. CDR1 MRHNA and CDR2 SNTAGT come from the germline V gene. The CDR3 DNA reads TGTGCCAGCAGACTAAGTCGGAACACTGAAGCTTTCTTT. Its translation is CASRLSRNTEAFF.

This sequence joins TRBV20-1 and TRBJ2-7; 7 bases agree with TRBD2. Trimming removed 0 bases from V and 5 bases from J; junction bases left unmatched: 7. Germline V gene lookup returns CDR1 DFQATT and CDR2 SNEGSKA (reference sequence). The CDR3 is 14 amino acids. CDR3 nucleotides: TGCAGTGCTAGAGATGGAGGTGGGGGGGACGAGCAGTACTTC. Translating it yields CSARDGGGGDEQYF.

This clonotype was seen ten or more times. V and J are TRBV19 and TRBJ1-2; the D is unclear. Germline CDR1 LNHDA, CDR2 SQIVND (reference sequence). Deletions cut 1 base from V and 3 bases from J, with 9 bases between. This CDR3 has 14 residues. The CDR3 nucleotides are TGTGCCAGTAGTATAGGCAGCTTGGACTATGGCTACACCTTC. As protein: CASSIGSLDYGYTF.

The chain carries TRBV7-9 and TRBJ1-4; no clear D gene. V lost 5 bases to trimming and J lost 0 bases, with 10 bases between them. The germline gives CDR1 SEHNR, CDR2 FQNEAQ (reference sequence). The CDR3 has 15 residues. The chain's CDR3 is CASSRRTATNEKLFF. The CDR3 region has the DNA TGTGCCAGCAGCCGTAGGACTGCAACTAATGAAAAACTGTTTTTT.

This clonotype was detected a few times. The CDR3 region is CASREFTGIYGYTF. The CDR3 DNA is TGTGCCAGCAGAGAATTTACAGGGATCTATGGCTACACCTTC. The genes are TRBV12-3 or TRBV12-4 and TRBJ1-2; D perhaps matches TRBD1 (6 bases). The ends were cut back, 6 bases at V and 4 bases at J, with 15 bases in the middle. The CDR3 spans 14 residues.

J is TRBJ1-2 and V is TRBV5-1; D is undetermined. The CDR3 runs to 15 residues. The germline V gene has CDR1 SGHRS and CDR2 YFSETQ. Trimming took 0 bases from V and 0 from J, leaving 9 bases between them. The DNA of the CDR3 is TGCGCCAGCAGCTTGGATGGGGAACCTAACTATGGCTACACCTTC. Residues: CASSLDGEPNYGYTF.

The CDR3 nucleotides read TGCAGCGTTAACCGGGACAGGGACACTGAAAAACTGTTTTTT. Amino acid sequence: CSVNRDRDTEKLFF. The chain has TRBV29-1 and TRBJ1-4; TRBD1 matches at 9 bases. CDR3 length: 14 amino acids. J gave up 7 bases and V 5 bases, and 8 bases lay outside the gene matches. In germline, CDR1 is SQVTM, CDR2 ANQGSEA.

This clonotype has a count of ten or more. The chain uses TRBV20-1 and TRBJ1-3; possibly TRBD1 for D (5 bases). CDR1 DFQATT and CDR2 SNEGSKA come from the germline V gene (reference sequence). The length of the CDR3 is 14 residues. Trimming removed 5 bases from V and 4 bases from J, with 15 bases in between. The CDR3 DNA follows: TGCAGTGCTCAGGCCCTTCAGGGAGGAAACACCATATATTTT. Translating it yields CSAQALQGGNTIYF.

V is TRBV10-3 and J is TRBJ2-2; 9 bases line up with TRBD2. The CDR3 has 14 residues. V gave up 5 bases and J gave up 3 bases; unmatched junction bases: 1. CDR1 and CDR2 (germline): ENHRY, SYGVKD. CDR3: CAISRTSDTGELFF. The CDR3 DNA reads as TGTGCCATCAGTCGGACTAGCGACACCGGGGAGCTGTTTTTT.

This clonotype was detected a few times. The chain employs TRBV27 and TRBJ2-7, with D possibly called TRBD1 or TRBD2 (5 bases each). Between the trimmed V and J ends, which lost 6 bases and 4 bases, there was a span of 16 bases. The CDR3 totals 14 residues. Germline lookup yields CDR1 MNHEY and CDR2 SMNVEV (reference sequence). CDR3 sequence reads: CASSQRAWGYEQYF. The CDR3 coding sequence is TGTGCCAGCAGCCAACGGGCGTGGGGGTACGAGCAGTACTTC.

The gene calls are TRBV7-9 and TRBJ2-6; the match to TRBD1 covers 8 bases. The germline V gene encodes CDR1 SEHNR and CDR2 FQNEAQ (reference sequence). V shed 5 bases, J shed 0 bases, and the junction held 9 bases outside the gene matches. The CDR3 has 18 residues. For the CDR3, the DNA is TGTGCCAGCAGCCCCAATACAGGGGGGCCCTCTGGGGCCAACGTCCTGACTTTC. This encodes CASSPNTGGPSGANVLTF.

The V and J genes are TRBV18 and TRBJ2-5, with TRBD1 identical over 8 bases. The ends lost 4 bases at V and 0 bases at J; junction bases unmatched: 4. Germline-derived CDR1 and CDR2 are KGHSH and LQKENI. The CDR3 is 15 amino acids. The CDR3 DNA follows: TGTGCCAGCTCACGATCGACAGGGGACCAAGAGACCCAGTACTTC. Its translation is CASSRSTGDQETQYF. Full variable domain (outside the CDR3, taken from reference TRBV18 and TRBJ2-5): NAGVMQNPRHLVRRRGQEARLRCSPMKGHSHVYWYRQLPEEGLKFMVYLQKENIIDESGMPKERFSAEFPKEGPSILRIQQVVRGDSAAYFCASSRSTGDQETQYFGPGTRLLVL.

This clonotype has just one count. At one end the junction does not follow the germline gene, possibly because of a read error. V gene TRBV7-7 combines with J gene TRBJ2-7, with 8 bases fitting TRBD1. CDR3 length: 15 residues. CDR1 is SSHAT and CDR2 is FNYEAQ in the germline V gene (reference sequence). The CDR3 nucleotides read TGTGCTAGCAGCTTAGGGACAGGTGTATCCTACGAGCAGTACTTC. It is translated as CASSLGTGVSYEQYF.

The chain combines TRBV6-5 with TRBJ1-1; possible D gene TRBD1, 5 bases. Germline V gene lookup returns CDR1 MNHEY and CDR2 SVGAGI. This CDR3 comprises 15 residues. V lost 0 bases to trimming and J lost 8 bases, with 16 bases between them. The DNA for the CDR3 is TGTGCCAGCAGTTACTCAAGAGGGGTAGGAGCCGAAGCTTTCTTT. This codes for CASSYSRGVGAEAFF.

This clonotype was seen a few times. One junction end disagrees with the germline gene, perhaps due to a read error. V is TRBV10-2 and J is TRBJ1-1; a weak D match, TRBD1 (5 bases). CDR1 and CDR2 from the germline V gene are WSHSY and SAAADI. The CDR3 has 13 amino acids. The CDR3 DNA reads as TGTGCCAGCAGCCCCAGGGAGGGGACTGAAGCTTTCTTT. Encoded protein: CASSPREGTEAFF.

The V gene is TRBV10-3, the J gene TRBJ1-6; perhaps TRBD1 as D (5 bases). The CDR3 length is 14 residues. Germline V gives CDR1 ENHRY, CDR2 SYGVKD. Trimming stripped 11 bases from V and 7 bases from J, with 18 bases between. The CDR3 DNA reads as TGTGCCTCAGAGGACACGGGGCTCAATTCACCCCTCCACTTT. This sequence encodes CASEDTGLNSPLHF.

The rearrangement links TRBV6-6 to TRBJ1-2, with 8 bases lining up with TRBD1. The CDR3 sequence is 15 residues long. CDR1 MNHNY and CDR2 SVGAGI come from the germline V gene (reference sequence). V was clipped by 0 bases and J by 8 bases; unmatched bases: 8. For the CDR3, the DNA is TGTGCCAGCAGTTACTCACTAGGACAGGGTTCGGGCTACACCTTC. Translation gives CASSYSLGQGSGYTF.

The chain joins TRBV27 to TRBJ1-2; D remains unclear. V lost 3 bases to trimming and J lost 2 bases, with 7 bases between them. There are 13 residues in the CDR3. Germline V gene sequence: CDR1 MNHEY, CDR2 SMNVEV (reference sequence). The CDR3 bases are TGTGCCAGCAGTTTCCGTCAGAACTATGGCTACACCTTC. Protein sequence: CASSFRQNYGYTF.

The chain uses TRBV2 and TRBJ2-2, with D possibly TRBD2 on 6 matching bases. This CDR3 is 13 amino acids long. Per the germline V gene, CDR1 is SNHLY and CDR2 is FYNNEI. V lost 6 bases, J lost 8 bases, and 13 bases lay in between. Here the CDR3 reads CASRVEGLGELFF. CDR3 nucleotides: TGTGCCAGCAGGGTGGAGGGGTTGGGGGAGCTGTTTTTT.